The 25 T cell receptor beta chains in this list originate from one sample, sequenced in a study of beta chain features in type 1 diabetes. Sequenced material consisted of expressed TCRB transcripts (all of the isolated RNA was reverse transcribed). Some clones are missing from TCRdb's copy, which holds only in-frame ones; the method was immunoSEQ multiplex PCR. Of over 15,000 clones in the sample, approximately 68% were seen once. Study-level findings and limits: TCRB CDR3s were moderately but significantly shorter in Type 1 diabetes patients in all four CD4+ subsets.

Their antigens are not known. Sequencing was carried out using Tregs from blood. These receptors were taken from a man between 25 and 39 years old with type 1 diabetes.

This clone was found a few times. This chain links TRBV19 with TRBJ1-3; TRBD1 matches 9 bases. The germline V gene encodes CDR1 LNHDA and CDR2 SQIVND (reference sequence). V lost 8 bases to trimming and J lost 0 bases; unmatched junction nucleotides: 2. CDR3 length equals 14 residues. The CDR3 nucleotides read TGTGCCAGTCGGACAGGGGCCTCTGGAAACACCATATATTTT. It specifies CASRTGASGNTIYF.

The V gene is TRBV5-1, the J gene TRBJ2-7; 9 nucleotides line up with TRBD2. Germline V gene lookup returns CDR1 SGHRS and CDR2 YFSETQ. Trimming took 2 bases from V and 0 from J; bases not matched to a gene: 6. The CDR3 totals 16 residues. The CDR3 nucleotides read TGCGCCAGCAGCTTCAATAGCGGGGGAAGCTCCTACGAGCAGTACTTC. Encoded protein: CASSFNSGGSSYEQYF.

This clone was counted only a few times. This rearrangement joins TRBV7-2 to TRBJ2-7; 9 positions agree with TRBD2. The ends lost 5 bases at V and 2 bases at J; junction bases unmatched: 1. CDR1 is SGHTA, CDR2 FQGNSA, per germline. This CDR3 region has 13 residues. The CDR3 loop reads CASSRGGAYEQYF. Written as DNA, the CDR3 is TGTGCCAGCAGCCGCGGGGGGGCCTACGAGCAGTACTTC.

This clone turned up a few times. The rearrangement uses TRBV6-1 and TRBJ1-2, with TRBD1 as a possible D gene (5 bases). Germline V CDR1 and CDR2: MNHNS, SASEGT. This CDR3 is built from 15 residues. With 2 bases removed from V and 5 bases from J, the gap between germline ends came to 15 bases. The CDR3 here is CASSEIQGLKYGYTF. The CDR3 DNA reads TGTGCCAGCAGTGAAATTCAGGGATTAAAGTATGGCTACACCTTC.

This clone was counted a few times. CDR3 nucleotide sequence: TGTGCCAGCAGCTTCCTAGCGGGAGGGCCCAATGAGCAGTTCTTC. Its translation is CASSFLAGGPNEQFF. The chain combines TRBV7-2 with TRBJ2-1; 12 bases line up with TRBD2. J lost 6 bases, V lost 3 bases, and 3 bases had no gene match. Germline CDR1 is SGHTA and CDR2 is FQGNSA. The CDR3 runs 15 residues. The full variable domain, completed using reference TRBV7-2 and TRBJ2-1, is GAGVSQSPSNKVTEKGKDVELRCDPISGHTALYWYRQSLGQGLEFLIYFQGNSAPDKSGLPSDRFSAERTGGSVSTLTIQRTQQEDSAVYLCASSFLAGGPNEQFFGPGTRLTVL.

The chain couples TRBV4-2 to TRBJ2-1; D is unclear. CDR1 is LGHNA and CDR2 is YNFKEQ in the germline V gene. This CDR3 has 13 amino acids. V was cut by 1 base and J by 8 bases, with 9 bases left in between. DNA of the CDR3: TGTGCCAGCAGCCAAGTGGTAGCCGATGAGCAGTTCTTC. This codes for CASSQVVADEQFF.

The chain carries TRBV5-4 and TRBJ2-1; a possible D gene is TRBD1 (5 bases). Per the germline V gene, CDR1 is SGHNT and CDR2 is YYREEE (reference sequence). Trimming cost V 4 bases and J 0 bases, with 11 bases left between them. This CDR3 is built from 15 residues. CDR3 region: CASSQDSTSYNEQFF. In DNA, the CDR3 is TGTGCCAGCAGCCAAGACAGTACCTCCTACAATGAGCAGTTCTTC.

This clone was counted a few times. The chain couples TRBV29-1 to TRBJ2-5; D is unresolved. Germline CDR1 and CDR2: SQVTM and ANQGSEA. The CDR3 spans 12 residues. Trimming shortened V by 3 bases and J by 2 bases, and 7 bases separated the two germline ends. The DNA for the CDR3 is TGCAGCGTTGAGGAGCCTCAAGAGACCCAGTACTTC. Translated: CSVEEPQETQYF.

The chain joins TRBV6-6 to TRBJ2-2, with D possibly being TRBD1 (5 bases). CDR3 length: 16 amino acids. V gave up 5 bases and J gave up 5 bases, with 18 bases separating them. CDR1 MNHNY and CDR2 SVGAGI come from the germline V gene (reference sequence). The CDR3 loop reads CASSPPTGQGTGELFF. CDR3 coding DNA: TGTGCCAGCAGTCCTCCAACGGGCCAGGGAACCGGGGAGCTGTTTTTT.

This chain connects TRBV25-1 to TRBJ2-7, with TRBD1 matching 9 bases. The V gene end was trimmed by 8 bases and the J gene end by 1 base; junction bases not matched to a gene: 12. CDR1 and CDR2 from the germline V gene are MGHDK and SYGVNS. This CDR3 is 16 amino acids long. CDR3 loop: CASSSHGTGLSYEQYF. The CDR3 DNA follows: TGTGCCAGCTCCTCGCACGGGACAGGGCTTTCCTACGAGCAGTACTTC.

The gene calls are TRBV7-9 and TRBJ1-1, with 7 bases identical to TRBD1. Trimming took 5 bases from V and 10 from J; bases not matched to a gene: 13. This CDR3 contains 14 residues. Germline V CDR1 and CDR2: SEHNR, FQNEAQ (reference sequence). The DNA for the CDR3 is TGTGCCAGCAGCAGGGGGCAGGGCGTCCAGGGAGCTTTCTTT. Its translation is CASSRGQGVQGAFF.

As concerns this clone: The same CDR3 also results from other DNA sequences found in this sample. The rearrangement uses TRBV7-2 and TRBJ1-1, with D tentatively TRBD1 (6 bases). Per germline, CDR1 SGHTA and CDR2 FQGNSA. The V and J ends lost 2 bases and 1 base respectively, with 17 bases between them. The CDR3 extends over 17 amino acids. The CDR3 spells CASSLTGQGRGNTEAFF. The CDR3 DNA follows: TGTGCCAGCAGCTTAACAGGGCAGGGGAGAGGGAACACTGAAGCTTTCTTT.

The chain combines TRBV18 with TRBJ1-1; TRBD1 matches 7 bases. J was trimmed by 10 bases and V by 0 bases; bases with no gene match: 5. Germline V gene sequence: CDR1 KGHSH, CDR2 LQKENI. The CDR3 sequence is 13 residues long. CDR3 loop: CASSPPGQVRAFF. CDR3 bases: TGTGCCAGCTCACCACCTGGACAGGTGAGAGCTTTCTTT.

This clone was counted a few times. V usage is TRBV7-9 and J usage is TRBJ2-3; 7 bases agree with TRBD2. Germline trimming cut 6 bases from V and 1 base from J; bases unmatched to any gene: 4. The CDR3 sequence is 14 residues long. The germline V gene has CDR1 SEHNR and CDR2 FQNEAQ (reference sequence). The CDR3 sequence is CASRLTSGTDTQYF. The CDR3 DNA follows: TGTGCCAGCAGACTCACTAGCGGCACAGATACGCAGTATTTT.

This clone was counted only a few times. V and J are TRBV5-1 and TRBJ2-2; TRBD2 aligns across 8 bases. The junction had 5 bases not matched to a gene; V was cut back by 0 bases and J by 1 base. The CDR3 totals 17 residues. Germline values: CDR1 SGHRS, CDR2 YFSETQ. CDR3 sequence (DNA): TGCGCCAGCAGCTTGGCCGGGAGCGGGAGGAACACCGGGGAGCTGTTTTTT. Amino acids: CASSLAGSGRNTGELFF.

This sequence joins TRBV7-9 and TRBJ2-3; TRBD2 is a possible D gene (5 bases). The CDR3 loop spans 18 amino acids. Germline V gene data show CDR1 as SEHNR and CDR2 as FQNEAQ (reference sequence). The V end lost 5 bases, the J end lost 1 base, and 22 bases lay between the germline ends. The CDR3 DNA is TGTGCCAGCAGCCAGAGCTTTTGGGCCAGCGGAGGCACAGATACGCAGTATTTT. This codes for CASSQSFWASGGTDTQYF.

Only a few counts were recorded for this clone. The CDR3 DNA reads TGTGCCATCAGCCGAAAGACTAGTAGCACAGATACGCAGTATTTT. Its protein product is CAISRKTSSTDTQYF. The chain combines TRBV10-3 with TRBJ2-3; D might be TRBD2 (6 bases). V was clipped by 6 bases and J by 0 bases, with 13 bases between them. CDR1 is ENHRY and CDR2 is SYGVKD in the germline V gene. The CDR3 is 15 amino acids.

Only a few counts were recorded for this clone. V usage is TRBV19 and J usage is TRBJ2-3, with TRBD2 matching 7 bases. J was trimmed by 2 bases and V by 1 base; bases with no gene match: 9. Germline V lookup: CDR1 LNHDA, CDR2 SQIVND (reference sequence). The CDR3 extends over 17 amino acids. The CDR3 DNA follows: TGTGCCAGTAGTATAGGGTCATCTAGCGGTTACACAGATACGCAGTATTTT. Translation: CASSIGSSSGYTDTQYF.

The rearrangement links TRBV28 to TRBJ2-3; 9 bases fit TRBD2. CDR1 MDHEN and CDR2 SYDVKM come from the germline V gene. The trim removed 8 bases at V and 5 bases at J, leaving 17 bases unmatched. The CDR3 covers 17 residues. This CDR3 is CASQRWSRAAGGDTQYF. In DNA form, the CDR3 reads TGTGCCAGCCAGAGGTGGTCCCGCGCAGCGGGAGGAGATACGCAGTATTTT. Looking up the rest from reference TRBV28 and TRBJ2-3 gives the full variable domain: DVKVTQSSRYLVKRTGEKVFLECVQDMDHENMFWYRQDPGLGLRLIYFSYDVKMKEKGDIPEGYSVSREKKERFSLILESASTNQTSMYLCASQRWSRAAGGDTQYFGPGTRLTVL.

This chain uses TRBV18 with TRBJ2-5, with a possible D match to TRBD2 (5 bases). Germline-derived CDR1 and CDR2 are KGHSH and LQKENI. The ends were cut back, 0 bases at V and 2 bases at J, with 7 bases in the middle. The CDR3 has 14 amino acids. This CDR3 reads CASSPPPGQETQYF. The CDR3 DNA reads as TGTGCCAGCTCACCACCTCCGGGGCAAGAGACCCAGTACTTC.

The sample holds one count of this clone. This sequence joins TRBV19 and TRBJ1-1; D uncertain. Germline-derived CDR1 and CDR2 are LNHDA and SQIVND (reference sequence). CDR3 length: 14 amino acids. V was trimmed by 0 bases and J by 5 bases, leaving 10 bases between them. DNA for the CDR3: TGTGCCAGTAGTATAGACCCCCGGCGGACTGAAGCTTTCTTT. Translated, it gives CASSIDPRRTEAFF.

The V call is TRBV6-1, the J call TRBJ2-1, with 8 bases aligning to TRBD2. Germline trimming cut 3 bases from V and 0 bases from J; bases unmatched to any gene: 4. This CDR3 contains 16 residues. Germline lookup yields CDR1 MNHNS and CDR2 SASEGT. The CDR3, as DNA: TGTGCCAGCAGTGACGGGGGGGGGCCCTCCTACAATGAGCAGTTCTTC. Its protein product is CASSDGGGPSYNEQFF.

CDR3 in DNA: TGCAGCGTTCAGGGGGAGTTAGGTGGGGCCAACGTCCTGACTTTC. Its translation is CSVQGELGGANVLTF. The chain employs TRBV29-1 and TRBJ2-6; TRBD1 matches 7 bases. The germline CDR1 and CDR2 sequences are SQVTM and ANQGSEA. Unmatched junction bases numbered 7, after V lost 5 bases and J lost 3 bases. The CDR3 has 15 residues.

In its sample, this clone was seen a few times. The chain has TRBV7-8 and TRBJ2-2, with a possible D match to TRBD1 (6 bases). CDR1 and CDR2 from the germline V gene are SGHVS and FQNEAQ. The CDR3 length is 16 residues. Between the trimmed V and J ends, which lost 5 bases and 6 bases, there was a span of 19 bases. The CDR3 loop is CASSLLGLGAAGELFF. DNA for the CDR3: TGTGCCAGCAGCCTACTGGGATTGGGGGCGGCCGGGGAGCTGTTTTTT.

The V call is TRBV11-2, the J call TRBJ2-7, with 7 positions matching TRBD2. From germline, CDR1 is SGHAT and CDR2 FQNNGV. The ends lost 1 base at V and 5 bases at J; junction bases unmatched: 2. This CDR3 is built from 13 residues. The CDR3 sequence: CASSLGRGNEQYF. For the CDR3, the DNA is TGTGCCAGCAGCTTAGGGCGGGGGAACGAGCAGTACTTC.